Below are 29 T cell receptor beta chains sequenced from a single sample in a study of blood T cell repertoires in COVID-19. Sequencing was performed with immunoSEQ multiplex PCR; in TCRdb, only in-frame clones are kept and a portion is missing. The sample records 100,000 to 150,000 clones, roughly four fifths being singletons. The sample consisted of peripheral blood. The origin of the receptors is a man aged 30 to 39 with COVID-19, enrolled during active disease.

The chain joins TRBV9 to TRBJ2-3, with TRBD2 matching 10 bases. V lost 2 bases to trimming and J lost 2 bases; unmatched junction nucleotides: 5. The CDR3 is 16 amino acids. CDR1 is SGDLS and CDR2 is YYNGEE in the germline V gene. The CDR3: CASSVAAGGYTDTQYF. As DNA, the CDR3 is TGTGCCAGCAGCGTGGCAGCGGGGGGGTACACAGATACGCAGTATTTT.

The chain carries TRBV5-4 and TRBJ1-4; D remains ambiguous. V was pared by 4 bases and J by 8 bases, with 12 bases between. This CDR3 has 13 residues. Germline CDR1 reads SGHNT; CDR2 reads YYREEE (reference sequence). DNA of the CDR3: TGTGCCAGCAGCCTCCGAGGCGGAGAAAAACTGTTTTTT. Encoded protein: CASSLRGGEKLFF.

The CDR3 loop reads CASSSQGPTEAFF. The CDR3 nucleotides read TGTGCCAGCTCGTCGCAGGGCCCCACTGAAGCTTTCTTT. The rearrangement joins TRBV7-9 to TRBJ1-1, with D perhaps TRBD1 (5 bases). This CDR3 region has 13 residues. In germline, CDR1 is SEHNR, CDR2 FQNEAQ (reference sequence). V was trimmed by 8 bases and J by 4 bases, leaving 14 bases between them.

This chain joins TRBV19 and TRBJ1-2; 7 positions match TRBD1. Trimming took 4 bases from V and 2 from J; bases not matched to a gene: 7. The CDR3 extends over 15 amino acids. Germline V gene sequence: CDR1 LNHDA, CDR2 SQIVND (reference sequence). The CDR3 nucleotides are TGTGCCAGTAGTAGACCGATACAGGGGAACTATGGCTACACCTTC. The encoded protein is CASSRPIQGNYGYTF.

In its sample, this clone was seen once. This chain uses TRBV27 with TRBJ1-1; TRBD1 is a possible D gene (5 bases). The V end lost 2 bases, the J end lost 2 bases, and 15 bases lay between the germline ends. The CDR3 extends over 16 amino acids. The germline CDR1 and CDR2 sequences are MNHEY and SMNVEV (reference sequence). CDR3 in DNA: TGTGCCAGCAGTTTAACTGGGGCACCCTTAAACACTGAAGCTTTCTTT. Its protein is CASSLTGAPLNTEAFF.

The V call is TRBV29-1, the J call TRBJ2-7; 12 bases align to TRBD1. The V segment lost 7 bases and the J segment 4 bases; nucleotides outside the gene matches: 5. Germline CDR1 reads SQVTM; CDR2 reads ANQGSEA. The CDR3 sequence is 13 residues long. The CDR3 DNA follows: TGCAGCGGCTCGGGACAGGGGGCATACGAGCAGTACTTC. This codes for CSGSGQGAYEQYF.

The chain recombines TRBV19 with TRBJ1-3; no definite D call. The ends were cut back, 3 bases at V and 0 bases at J, with 9 bases in the middle. This CDR3 region has 15 residues. The germline V gene encodes CDR1 LNHDA and CDR2 SQIVND (reference sequence). The chain's CDR3 is CASSISPFSGNTIYF. DNA of the CDR3: TGTGCCAGTAGTATCTCTCCGTTCTCTGGAAACACCATATATTTT.

This clone has just a few counts. The rearrangement uses TRBV28 and TRBJ2-5; TRBD2 matches at 9 bases. The CDR3 contains 16 residues. Germline V lookup: CDR1 MDHEN, CDR2 SYDVKM. The V and J ends lost 8 bases and 5 bases, in that order; junction bases with no gene match: 15. In nucleotides, the CDR3 is TGTGCCAGCCGTTCGGGGGGCGGGAGGGCCCAGGAGACCCAGTACTTC. Its translation is CASRSGGGRAQETQYF.

This chain joins TRBV9 and TRBJ2-1; the D is unclear. With 0 bases removed from V and 0 bases from J, the gap between germline ends came to 7 bases. The CDR3 loop spans 15 amino acids. The germline V gene encodes CDR1 SGDLS and CDR2 YYNGEE. CDR3 nucleotides: TGTGCCAGCAGCGTAGGCTCGAGCTCCTACAATGAGCAGTTCTTC. The encoded protein is CASSVGSSSYNEQFF. The variable domain in full, with the rest retrieved from reference TRBV9 and TRBJ2-1, is DSGVTQTPKHLITATGQRVTLRCSPRSGDLSVYWYQQSLDQGLQFLIQYYNGEERAKGNILERFSAQQFPDLHSELNLSSLELGDSALYFCASSVGSSSYNEQFFGPGTRLTVL.

This rearrangement joins TRBV3-1 (or the pseudogene TRBV3-2) to TRBJ2-3, with D possibly TRBD2 on 5 matching bases. The CDR3 consists of 16 residues. Trimming shortened V by 3 bases and J by 1 base, and 14 bases separated the two germline ends. CDR1 LGHDT and CDR2 YNNKEL come from the germline V gene (reference sequence). The CDR3 DNA is TGTGCCAGCAGCCATCTTTTTGAGGGAGGCACAGATACGCAGTATTTT. Its protein is CASSHLFEGGTDTQYF.

The J gene is TRBJ2-3, the V gene TRBV2; D not resolved. There are 16 residues in the CDR3. Per the germline V gene, CDR1 is SNHLY and CDR2 is FYNNEI. V was shortened by 2 bases and J by 2 bases, with 14 bases between the two germline ends. The CDR3 nucleotides are TGTGCCAGCAGTGAACGGCCGGGTCCCGACACAGATACGCAGTATTTT. Its protein product is CASSERPGPDTDTQYF.

V and J are TRBV28 and TRBJ2-7, with D possibly being TRBD1 (7 bases). Trimming left V 10 bases short and J 5 bases short, with 18 bases between. Germline assignment: CDR1 MDHEN and CDR2 SYDVKM. This CDR3 has 13 amino acids. This chain's CDR3 is CATFLRRGHEQYF. The DNA for the CDR3 is TGTGCCACTTTCCTGCGGAGGGGGCACGAGCAGTACTTC.

This clone is a singleton in its sample. This sequence joins TRBV27 and TRBJ2-7; maybe TRBD2 (7 bases). Trimming shortened V by 3 bases and J by 2 bases, and 17 bases separated the two germline ends. CDR1 MNHEY and CDR2 SMNVEV come from the germline V gene (reference sequence). The CDR3 contains 16 residues. The CDR3 region has the DNA TGTGCCAGCAGTTTGGGGGGGCGTACCGAAACCTACGAGCAGTACTTC. Translated: CASSLGGRTETYEQYF.

The rearrangement links TRBV28 to TRBJ1-2; no clear D gene. CDR1 is MDHEN and CDR2 is SYDVKM in the germline V gene. The V and J ends lost 6 bases and 4 bases respectively, with 12 bases between them. The CDR3 is 13 amino acids. DNA of the CDR3: TGTGCCAGCAGCCCCTCAAGCTTCTATGGCTACACCTTC. As protein: CASSPSSFYGYTF.

The rearrangement uses TRBV27 and TRBJ2-7; D may be TRBD1 (6 bases). V was shortened by 6 bases and J by 4 bases, with 16 bases between the two germline ends. This CDR3 spans 14 amino acids. CDR1 is MNHEY, CDR2 SMNVEV, per germline (reference sequence). The CDR3 loop is CASSLGTPVYEQYF. The CDR3 nucleotides are TGTGCCAGCAGCTTAGGGACACCGGTTTACGAGCAGTACTTC.

The genes are TRBV6-5 and TRBJ1-1, with 9 nucleotides matching TRBD1. The germline gives CDR1 MNHEY, CDR2 SVGAGI. The CDR3 is made up of 15 amino acids. J lost 3 bases, V lost 6 bases, and 8 bases had no gene match. The CDR3: CASRPRTGEDTEAFF. CDR3 nucleotides: TGTGCCAGCAGACCTCGGACAGGGGAGGACACTGAAGCTTTCTTT.

The chain combines TRBV12-3 or TRBV12-4 with TRBJ2-7; D unclear. The CDR3 extends over 12 amino acids. V was trimmed by 3 bases and J by 3 bases, leaving 6 bases between them. The CDR3 spells CASSFQFYEQYF. Here the CDR3 DNA reads TGTGCCAGCAGTTTTCAATTCTACGAGCAGTACTTC.

The chain employs TRBV4-1 and TRBJ2-7; 9 bases line up with TRBD1. Germline lookup yields CDR1 MGHRA and CDR2 YSYEKL. This CDR3 is built from 14 residues. Trimming at V came to 4 bases and at J to 6 bases, leaving 7 bases not matched to a gene. The CDR3 loop is CASSRPGQGLEQYF. CDR3 DNA sequence: TGCGCCAGCAGCCGACCGGGACAGGGACTCGAGCAGTACTTC.

V gene TRBV4-1 combines with J gene TRBJ1-1; 7 positions agree with TRBD1. CDR1 is MGHRA and CDR2 is YSYEKL in the germline V gene. The CDR3 has 16 residues. V gave up 4 bases and J gave up 5 bases; unmatched junction bases: 13. The CDR3 region is CASSPVGRGRRTEAFF. CDR3 nucleotide sequence: TGCGCCAGCAGCCCTGTGGGTAGGGGGCGCCGGACTGAAGCTTTCTTT.

This clone was observed a handful of times. The chain uses TRBV27 and TRBJ2-3; 13 bases match TRBD2. V gave up 6 bases and J gave up 3 bases; unmatched junction bases: 9. CDR1 and CDR2 (germline): MNHEY, SMNVEV (reference sequence). The CDR3 runs to 17 residues. The CDR3 DNA reads TGTGCCAGCAGATCTGTGACTAGCGGGGGGTTTACAGATACGCAGTATTTT. Protein sequence: CASRSVTSGGFTDTQYF.

The V call is TRBV12-3 or TRBV12-4, the J call TRBJ1-3; D may be TRBD1 (6 bases). The CDR3 consists of 12 residues. This chain's CDR3 is CAGGRGGNTIYF. The CDR3 DNA follows: TGTGCGGGGGGGCGCGGTGGAAACACCATATATTTT.

The rearrangement uses TRBV18 and TRBJ1-5, with D perhaps matching TRBD1 (5 bases). Trimming left V 3 bases short and J 2 bases short, with 14 bases between. This CDR3 region has 16 residues. CDR1 KGHSH and CDR2 LQKENI come from the germline V gene. CDR3 in amino acids: CASSPGGGNGNQPQHF. For the CDR3, the DNA is TGTGCCAGCTCACCGGGTGGGGGGAATGGCAATCAGCCCCAGCATTTT.

The chain employs TRBV4-1 and TRBJ1-1, with 8 positions matching TRBD1. The CDR3 consists of 15 residues. Germline V lookup: CDR1 MGHRA, CDR2 YSYEKL. The V segment lost 3 bases and the J segment 3 bases; nucleotides outside the gene matches: 6. CDR3 residues: CASSQAYRGYTEAFF. The CDR3 DNA reads TGCGCCAGCAGCCAGGCATACAGGGGGTACACTGAAGCTTTCTTT.

The rearrangement uses TRBV30 and TRBJ2-7; weak D call: TRBD1 (6 bases). This CDR3 spans 15 amino acids. V was pared by 2 bases and J by 3 bases, with 17 bases between. The germline CDR1 and CDR2 sequences are GTSNPN and SVGIG (reference sequence). CDR3 DNA sequence: TGTGCCTGGAGTACACAGGGCGGTTTGGACTACGAGCAGTACTTC. Its translation is CAWSTQGGLDYEQYF.

This rearrangement joins TRBV19 to TRBJ1-1; 7 bases line up with TRBD1. The germline V gene encodes CDR1 LNHDA and CDR2 SQIVND (reference sequence). Trimming cost V 7 bases and J 0 bases; bases outside gene matches: 14. CDR3 length: 17 residues. This CDR3 is CASTNTEGQAMNTEAFF. Written as DNA, the CDR3 is TGTGCCAGTACCAACACCGAAGGACAGGCCATGAACACTGAAGCTTTCTTT.

The chain recombines TRBV5-1 with TRBJ2-7; TRBD1 is a possible D gene (6 bases). V gave up 4 bases and J gave up 3 bases, with 17 bases separating them. Looked up from germline, CDR1 is SGHRS and CDR2 is YFSETQ. This CDR3 has 15 amino acids. The CDR3 here is CASSLTGNIRYEQYF. The CDR3 bases are TGCGCCAGCAGCCTTACAGGGAACATACGCTACGAGCAGTACTTC. The full variable domain, its missing parts supplied by reference TRBV5-1 and TRBJ2-7, is KAGVTQTPRYLIKTRGQQVTLSCSPISGHRSVSWYQQTPGQGLQFLFEYFSETQRNKGNFPGRFSGRQFSNSRSEMNVSTLELGDSALYLCASSLTGNIRYEQYFGPGTRLTVT.

The table lists this clone with a count of one. The rearrangement joins TRBV11-3 to TRBJ1-2; no firm D call. CDR1 and CDR2 (germline): SGHNT, YENEEA. V gave up 2 bases and J gave up 6 bases, with 13 bases separating them. The CDR3 runs 14 residues. The chain's CDR3 is CASSLKSVPNGYTF. CDR3 DNA sequence: TGTGCCAGCAGCTTAAAGTCGGTCCCCAATGGCTACACCTTC.

V is TRBV5-8 and J is TRBJ1-5, with 7 positions matching TRBD1. The J segment lost 0 bases and the V segment lost 4 bases, leaving 4 bases of the junction unmatched. The CDR3 runs 15 residues. CDR1 is SGHTS and CDR2 is YDEGEE in the germline V gene. CDR3 nucleotides: TGTGCCAGCAGCGAGGGACAGTATAGCAATCAGCCCCAGCATTTT. Protein: CASSEGQYSNQPQHF.

The V gene is TRBV2, the J gene TRBJ1-5; TRBD1 matches at 7 bases. The CDR3 runs 16 residues. Germline values: CDR1 SNHLY, CDR2 FYNNEI. The V segment lost 6 bases and the J segment 3 bases; nucleotides outside the gene matches: 11. CDR3 region: CASSRFGDRFNQPQHF. The CDR3, as DNA: TGTGCCAGCAGCCGCTTTGGGGACAGATTCAATCAGCCCCAGCATTTT.